Below, 29 T cell receptor beta chains from the same sample are listed, as sequenced in a study of response to subunit inactivated influenza vaccine (dated by TCRdb to 2017 to 2018). Preparation of the library involved RT-PCR. Sequencing instrument: Illumina HiSeq 2500. TCRdb passed the public sequencing reads through fastp at Q25 and MiXCR, retaining productive beta sequences. Every entry covers one CDR3 protein and lists the most common genes and DNA from its rows. Present in this sample are 800,000 to 1,000,000 distinct CDR3 sequences, approximately 21% of which were seen just once. The ten largest account for roughly 10% of the sample. Sequencing was performed on PBMCs from blood, taken more than 4 days after vaccination. Receptor source: a man aged 50 to 60 who received an inactivated influenza vaccine. Donor details come from another sample of the same person, matched by shared clones.

The sample holds a few counts of this clonotype. The chain combines TRBV12-3 or TRBV12-4 with TRBJ2-1; the match to TRBD2 covers 8 bases. J gave up 9 bases and V 5 bases, and 6 bases lay outside the gene matches. CDR3 length: 13 residues. The CDR3 spells CASSISGKGEQFF. For the CDR3, the DNA is TGTGCCAGCAGTATTAGCGGGAAGGGTGAGCAGTTCTTC.

The V gene is TRBV7-3, the J gene TRBJ2-4, with 7 bases aligning to TRBD1. J was trimmed by 8 bases and V by 1 base; bases with no gene match: 2. CDR3 length: 13 amino acids. The germline V gene encodes CDR1 SGHTA and CDR2 FQGTGA. The DNA for the CDR3 is TGTGCCAGCAGCTTAAGCGACAGGGACATTCAGTACTTC. The encoded protein is CASSLSDRDIQYF.

The rearrangement joins TRBV4-2 to TRBJ2-3; 7 nucleotides align to TRBD2. The trim removed 3 bases at V and 4 bases at J, leaving 13 bases unmatched. Per the germline V gene, CDR1 is LGHNA and CDR2 is YNFKEQ. CDR3 length: 17 residues. Written as DNA, the CDR3 is TGTGCCAGCAGCCATGACCTAGCGGTGGCTGTCGCAGATACGCAGTATTTT. As protein: CASSHDLAVAVADTQYF.

This clonotype was seen only a few times. This chain connects TRBV6-5 to TRBJ1-2; tentative D call: TRBD1 (5 bases). V lost 0 bases, J lost 4 bases, and 12 bases lay in between. Germline V gene sequence: CDR1 MNHEY, CDR2 SVGAGI. The CDR3 sequence is 15 residues long. In DNA form, the CDR3 reads TGTGCCAGCAGTTACTCAACGGGACTCACCTATGGCTACACCTTC. Translation gives CASSYSTGLTYGYTF.

The V and J genes are TRBV5-1 and TRBJ2-3, with 8 bases lining up with TRBD2. V lost 2 bases to trimming and J lost 4 bases; unmatched junction nucleotides: 3. Germline assignment: CDR1 SGHRS and CDR2 YFSETQ. This CDR3 contains 14 residues. The CDR3 protein is CASSFGGGPDTQYF. The CDR3 DNA is TGCGCCAGCAGCTTCGGGGGGGGGCCAGATACGCAGTATTTT.

The CDR3 is CSARTSGGEQFF. In nucleotides, the CDR3 is TGCAGTGCTCGGACTAGCGGGGGGGAGCAGTTCTTC. V usage is TRBV20-1 and J usage is TRBJ2-1, with 14 nucleotides matching TRBD2. V gave up 5 bases and J gave up 10 bases; unmatched junction bases: 1. Germline-derived CDR1 and CDR2 are DFQATT and SNEGSKA (reference sequence). The CDR3 runs to 12 residues.

J is TRBJ2-7 and V is TRBV12-3 or TRBV12-4; 9 nucleotides align to TRBD1. Losses at the gene ends were 5 bases for V and 5 bases for J; bases not matched to a gene: 1. The CDR3 sequence is 12 residues long. Written as DNA, the CDR3 is TGTGCCAGCAGTAGGACAGGGGACGAGCAGTACTTC. Amino acid sequence: CASSRTGDEQYF.

The genes are TRBV7-9 and TRBJ2-7, with unresolved D. V was pared by 5 bases and J by 2 bases, with 13 bases between. The CDR3 spans 14 residues. The germline CDR1 and CDR2 sequences are SEHNR and FQNEAQ (reference sequence). CDR3 nucleotide sequence: TGTGCCAGCAGCGTTACCGGGCCCACCTACGAGCAGTACTTC. It yields the protein CASSVTGPTYEQYF.

Of note for this clonotype: An end of the junction does not agree with germline; a read error may underlie this. The rearrangement links TRBV7-9 to TRBJ2-1; D call uncertain. This CDR3 contains 11 residues. Germline-derived CDR1 and CDR2 are SEHNR and FQNEAQ (reference sequence). DNA of the CDR3: TGTGCCAGCAGCTTAGTCCCCCATCCGCTCTTC. This translates into CASSLVPHPLF. Looking up the rest from reference TRBV7-9 and TRBJ2-1 gives the full variable domain: DTGVSQNPRHKITKRGQNVTFRCDPISEHNRLYWYRQTLGQGPEFLTYFQNEAQLEKSRLLSDRFSAERPKGSFSTLEIQRTEQGDSAMYLCASSLVPHPLFGPGTRLTVL.

A few counts support this clonotype. This chain connects TRBV10-1 to TRBJ2-1; 8 bases fit TRBD1. With 8 bases clipped from V and 7 bases from J, the junction kept 13 bases outside the gene matches. Germline V gives CDR1 WNHNN, CDR2 SYGVQD (reference sequence). The CDR3 has 15 amino acids. The CDR3 DNA reads TGCGCCAGCCAAGCAGGGGGCGCAGGCAGGAATGAGCAGTTCTTC. It specifies CASQAGGAGRNEQFF.

The chain links TRBV5-1 to TRBJ2-2; a possible D gene is TRBD2 (6 bases). Germline loops: CDR1 SGHRS, CDR2 YFSETQ. This CDR3 spans 15 amino acids. Trimming took 0 bases from V and 5 from J, leaving 11 bases between them. CDR3 DNA sequence: TGCGCCAGCAGCTTGGACGGGAGACGGACCGGGGAGCTGTTTTTT. Its protein product is CASSLDGRRTGELFF.

The chain combines TRBV4-3 with TRBJ2-2; D call uncertain. The CDR3 extends over 15 amino acids. CDR1 LGHNA and CDR2 YSLEER come from the germline V gene. The V end lost 5 bases, the J end lost 1 base, and 11 bases lay between the germline ends. As DNA, the CDR3 is TGCGCCAGCAGCAGAAGCGTTGTGAACACCGGGGAGCTGTTTTTT. Its translation is CASSRSVVNTGELFF.

In this sample, this clonotype turned up a few times. The V call is TRBV20-1, the J call TRBJ1-1; D remains unclear. CDR1 DFQATT and CDR2 SNEGSKA come from the germline V gene (reference sequence). Trimming pared 4 bases from V and 1 base from J, leaving 13 bases between. This CDR3 is built from 14 residues. The CDR3 reads CSATEGGGNTEAFF. The CDR3 DNA sequence: TGCAGTGCTACCGAGGGAGGAGGGAACACTGAAGCTTTCTTT.

This clonotype was detected a few times. V is TRBV14 and J is TRBJ2-7; D gene uncertain. This CDR3 contains 16 residues. The V and J ends lost 4 bases and 5 bases respectively, with 21 bases between them. Germline loops: CDR1 SGHDN, CDR2 FVKESK. CDR3 protein: CASSPLEASLLDEQYF. CDR3 DNA: TGTGCCAGCAGCCCCCTCGAGGCATCCTTGCTCGACGAGCAGTACTTC.

The chain links TRBV2 to TRBJ2-6; no definite D call. The length of the CDR3 is 15 residues. V lost 2 bases to trimming and J lost 2 bases, with 7 bases between them. Germline CDR1 is SNHLY and CDR2 is FYNNEI. CDR3 DNA sequence: TGTGCCAGCAGTGAACGGCGTGCTGGGGCCAACGTCCTGACTTTC. It is translated as CASSERRAGANVLTF.

There are a few counts of this clonotype. The chain couples TRBV4-3 to TRBJ1-6; D remains unclear. The germline V gene encodes CDR1 LGHNA and CDR2 YSLEER. CDR3 length: 16 amino acids. V was pared by 0 bases and J by 4 bases, with 10 bases between. As DNA, the CDR3 is TGCGCCAGCAGCCAAGATTCCGCCTTTTATAATTCACCCCTCCACTTT. Encoded protein: CASSQDSAFYNSPLHF.

This clonotype showed up just a few times. This chain joins TRBV20-1 and TRBJ2-6, with TRBD1 as a possible D gene (5 bases). Germline V gene data show CDR1 as DFQATT and CDR2 as SNEGSKA (reference sequence). This CDR3 comprises 15 residues. Trimming removed 5 bases from V and 0 bases from J, with 11 bases in between. This chain's CDR3 is CSARGAASGANVLTF. The CDR3 region has the DNA TGCAGTGCTCGTGGGGCAGCCTCTGGGGCCAACGTCCTGACTTTC.

This clonotype turned up a few times. V usage is TRBV15 and J usage is TRBJ2-1; the match to TRBD2 covers 7 bases. V trimming: 3 bases; J trimming: 2 bases; junction bases outside the gene matches: 7. CDR3 length equals 16 residues. The germline gives CDR1 LNHNV, CDR2 YYDKDF (reference sequence). For the CDR3, the DNA is TGTGCCACCAGCAGCCGGGGGAGGGCCGCCTACAATGAGCAGTTCTTC. This gives the protein CATSSRGRAAYNEQFF.

The genes are TRBV20-1 and TRBJ2-7; 8 nucleotides align to TRBD2. The CDR3 loop spans 14 amino acids. V lost 7 bases to trimming and J lost 5 bases; unmatched junction nucleotides: 13. CDR1 and CDR2 from the germline V gene are DFQATT and SNEGSKA (reference sequence). The CDR3 nucleotides read TGCAGTGTTTACCTCCAGCGGGAGTCCCACGAGCAGTACTTC. Protein: CSVYLQRESHEQYF.

The chain combines TRBV4-3 with TRBJ1-5; D ambiguous. The CDR3 is 15 amino acids. Trimming left V 4 bases short and J 6 bases short, with 16 bases between. The germline gives CDR1 LGHNA, CDR2 YSLEER. The CDR3 sequence is CASSRDLTGFQPQHF. The DNA of the CDR3 is TGCGCCAGCAGCCGAGACTTGACTGGCTTTCAGCCCCAGCATTTT.

The V gene is TRBV29-1, the J gene TRBJ1-2; D gene unclear. This CDR3 has 13 amino acids. Per germline, CDR1 SQVTM and CDR2 ANQGSEA. The V end lost 1 base, the J end lost 1 base, and 7 bases lay between the germline ends. The CDR3 bases are TGCAGCGTTGAAGCCGCCGTTAACTATGGCTACACCTTC. Translation gives CSVEAAVNYGYTF.

The sample holds many counts of this clonotype. The chain recombines TRBV27 with TRBJ2-1; perhaps TRBD2 as D (5 bases). The germline V gene has CDR1 MNHEY and CDR2 SMNVEV (reference sequence). Trimming took 3 bases from V and 5 from J, leaving 14 bases between them. The CDR3 has 15 amino acids. The CDR3: CASSFNGLPNNEQFF. The DNA for the CDR3 is TGTGCCAGCAGTTTTAACGGACTGCCTAACAATGAGCAGTTCTTC.

Note on this clonotype: A read error may be the cause here, since a much bigger clone is one base away. The J gene is TRBJ2-1, the V gene TRBV10-1, with a weak D call TRBD1 (6 bases). Trimming took 6 bases from V and 8 from J, leaving 20 bases between them. From germline, CDR1 is WNHNN and CDR2 SYGVQD (reference sequence). This CDR3 is 15 amino acids long. CDR3 amino acids: CASSLGTLSNDEQFF. CDR3 coding DNA: TGCGCCAGCAGCCTGGGGACACTCTCAAACGATGAGCAGTTCTTC.

The chain uses TRBV29-1 and TRBJ2-7; 8 nucleotides line up with TRBD1. Germline CDR1 and CDR2: SQVTM and ANQGSEA. The CDR3 totals 13 residues. Trimming cost V 4 bases and J 6 bases; bases outside gene matches: 8. CDR3 in amino acids: CSVAGQGLSEQYF. DNA of the CDR3: TGCAGCGTTGCAGGACAGGGTTTATCCGAGCAGTACTTC.

V gene TRBV20-1 combines with J gene TRBJ2-7; TRBD2 is a possible D gene (5 bases). The CDR3 extends over 14 amino acids. From germline, CDR1 is DFQATT and CDR2 SNEGSKA (reference sequence). Trimming stripped 1 base from V and 7 bases from J, with 17 bases between. CDR3: CSARGRRVVWEQYF. CDR3 DNA: TGCAGTGCTAGAGGTCGGCGGGTAGTCTGGGAGCAGTACTTC.

This sequence joins TRBV20-1 and TRBJ2-3; no clear D. Trimming took off 3 bases at V and 10 bases at J, with 11 bases between the two ends. The CDR3 has 11 residues. Germline V CDR1 and CDR2: DFQATT, SNEGSKA (reference sequence). The CDR3 here is CSARFALAQYF. As DNA, the CDR3 is TGCAGTGCTAGGTTCGCCCTTGCGCAGTATTTT.

This clonotype has more than one count but fewer than ten. The chain has TRBV12-3 or TRBV12-4 and TRBJ1-5; the D is unclear. V gave up 3 bases and J gave up 4 bases, with 7 bases separating them. This CDR3 is 13 amino acids long. The CDR3 protein is CASSFIENQPQHF. Here the CDR3 DNA reads TGTGCCAGCAGTTTTATCGAGAATCAGCCCCAGCATTTT.

This clonotype was picked up a small number of times. This chain connects TRBV5-1 to TRBJ2-3; 7 bases fit TRBD2. The V segment lost 6 bases and the J segment 7 bases; nucleotides outside the gene matches: 14. The germline CDR1 and CDR2 sequences are SGHRS and YFSETQ. CDR3 length: 15 amino acids. In DNA, the CDR3 is TGCGCCAGCACGTCGTCTAGCGGATTTTACAATACGCAGTATTTT. Protein product: CASTSSSGFYNTQYF.

This clonotype was detected a few times. The J gene is TRBJ2-5, the V gene TRBV2, with TRBD1 identical over 7 bases. The CDR3 is made up of 14 amino acids. V shed 6 bases and J 2 bases; nucleotides not matched to a gene: 6. The germline V gene encodes CDR1 SNHLY and CDR2 FYNNEI. CDR3 sequence: CASRWGQSQETQYF. CDR3 sequence (DNA): TGTGCCAGCAGATGGGGACAGAGTCAAGAGACCCAGTACTTC.